A selection of T cell receptor beta chains follows, all from one sample in a study of cytomegalovirus exposure and HLA in healthy donors. Clones were read by immunoSEQ multiplex PCR, and TCRdb kept only the in-frame ones, dropping some. This table has about 59,000 clones, approximately 75% appearing once. The material sequenced was PBMCs. Receptors were obtained from a man aged 30 to 39 in good health and CMV-seropositive. CDR3s include the opening cysteine and the closing phenylalanine or tryptophan. The D gene is left open where the match is weak. Clone sizes are given selectively: once, few, many, or a class where the clone is expanded.

cdr3_aa cdr3_nt j_call clone_size d_call v_call
CASTGSTDTQYF TGTGCCAGCACAGGGAGCACAGATACGCAGTATTTT TRBJ2-3 . . TRBV6-1
CASSQDWTSGGNTDTQYF TGCGCCAGCAGCCAAGATTGGACTAGCGGGGGCAATACAGATACGCAGTATTTT TRBJ2-3 . TRBD2 TRBV4-3
CASSRSATGRYSYEQYF TGTGCCAGCAGCAGAAGCGCCACCGGGAGATACTCCTACGAGCAGTACTTC TRBJ2-7 . . TRBV11-2
CASSSPGQGTDTQYF TGTGCCAGCAGTTCACCGGGACAGGGGACAGATACGCAGTATTTT TRBJ2-3 . TRBD1 TRBV28
CASSEPTRGRGQGYTF TGTGCCAGCAGTGAACCAACCCGCGGCAGGGGGCAAGGCTACACCTTC TRBJ1-2 . TRBD1 TRBV25-1
CASSEVIVRTGNYGYTF TGTGCCAGCAGTGAAGTCATAGTAAGGACAGGGAACTATGGCTACACCTTC TRBJ1-2 . TRBD1 TRBV6-1
CASSPDTFQETQYF TGTGCCAGCAGCCCGGACACGTTTCAAGAGACCCAGTACTTC TRBJ2-5 . . TRBV28
CASSPPTEPQGYEQYF TGCGCCAGCAGCCCCCCCACGGAACCTCAGGGCTACGAGCAGTACTTC TRBJ2-7 . . TRBV5-1
CASSLARGTADTQYF TGTGCCAGCAGCTTAGCTCGGGGGACGGCGGATACGCAGTATTTT TRBJ2-3 few . TRBV11-1
CASSVTPGTPSYEQYF TGTGCCAGCAGCGTCACCCCTGGGACACCTTCCTACGAGCAGTACTTC TRBJ2-7 . . TRBV9
CALDSYYEQYF TGTGCCCTTGACAGTTACTACGAGCAGTACTTC TRBJ2-7 . . TRBV30
CAITAGIQPQHF TGTGCCATTACAGCAGGGATTCAGCCCCAGCATTTT TRBJ1-5 . . TRBV28
CASSPWRGIADTQYF TGTGCCAGCAGCCCATGGAGGGGTATCGCAGATACGCAGTATTTT TRBJ2-3 . . TRBV5-6
CASRVTSGTYEQYF TGTGCCAGCAGAGTGACTAGCGGCACCTACGAGCAGTACTTC TRBJ2-7 . TRBD2 TRBV2
CASSPGQPYTQYF TGTGCCAGCAGCCCGGGACAGCCGTATACGCAGTATTTT TRBJ2-3 . TRBD1 TRBV6-6
CASSAVRLYGYTF TGTGCCAGCAGCGCAGTGAGACTCTATGGCTACACCTTC TRBJ1-2 . . TRBV2
CASTLGGESGEQYF TGTGCCAGCACCCTGGGGGGGGAGTCCGGCGAGCAGTACTTC TRBJ2-7 . TRBD2 TRBV25-1
CASSVAGHTNTGELFF TGTGCCAGCAGCGTAGCGGGACACACGAACACCGGGGAGCTGTTTTTT TRBJ2-2 . . TRBV9
CASSLVAATNEKLFF TGTGCCAGCAGCTTAGTGGCCGCAACTAATGAAAAACTGTTTTTT TRBJ1-4 . . TRBV7-2
CSASRGGAFF TGCAGTGCTAGCAGAGGAGGAGCTTTCTTT TRBJ1-1 once . TRBV20-1
CAWSVTGQRGQPQHF TGTGCCTGGAGTGTAACAGGCCAACGAGGTCAGCCCCAGCATTTT TRBJ1-5 . . TRBV30
CASSFGGVNNQPQHF TGTGCCAGCAGCTTCGGAGGGGTGAACAATCAGCCCCAGCATTTT TRBJ1-5 once . TRBV5-5
CASSAQSRGGVNEQFF TGTGCCAGCAGCGCTCAGTCGCGGGGGGGCGTCAATGAGCAGTTCTTC TRBJ2-1 once TRBD2 TRBV9
CASSYLQGGQPQHF TGTGCCAGCAGTTACTTACAGGGGGGCCAGCCCCAGCATTTT TRBJ1-5 few TRBD1 TRBV6-5
CASTPLGQGRGEAFF TGTGCCAGCACGCCTCTGGGACAGGGGAGGGGTGAAGCTTTCTTT TRBJ1-1 . TRBD1 TRBV27
CASSQNPSGGANTGELFF TGCGCCAGCAGCCAAAATCCTAGCGGGGGAGCGAACACCGGGGAGCTGTTTTTT TRBJ2-2 few TRBD2 TRBV4-1
CASSPTGANTGELFF TGTGCCAGCAGTCCGACCGGGGCGAACACCGGGGAGCTGTTTTTT TRBJ2-2 . . TRBV2
CASSETGVQGYGYTF TGTGCCAGCAGTGAAACTGGGGTACAGGGCTATGGCTACACCTTC TRBJ1-2 few . TRBV6-1
CASSLSPENGYTF TGTGCCAGCAGCTTATCGCCTGAGAATGGCTACACCTTC TRBJ1-2 . . TRBV7-9
CASSDREDTEAFF TGTGCCAGCAGTGACAGGGAGGATACTGAAGCTTTCTTT TRBJ1-1 . . TRBV6-4
CAISERQGAGWEQYF TGTGCCATCAGTGAAAGACAGGGGGCTGGGTGGGAGCAGTACTTC TRBJ2-7 . TRBD1 TRBV10-3
CASTPRQGWECETQYF TGTGCCAGCACCCCCCGACAGGGATGGGAGTGCGAGACCCAGTACTTC TRBJ2-5 . TRBD1 TRBV7-3
CASSVEQGANLGNTIYF TGTGCCAGCAGCGTAGAACAGGGGGCCAACCTCGGAAACACCATATATTTT TRBJ1-3 . TRBD1 TRBV9
CAIRGTVQETQYF TGTGCCATCAGGGGGACAGTACAAGAGACCCAGTACTTC TRBJ2-5 . TRBD1 TRBV10-3
CASSYRDRGAGELFF TGTGCCAGCAGTTACCGGGACAGGGGAGCCGGGGAGCTGTTTTTT TRBJ2-2 once TRBD1 TRBV28
CASSPRGGGHEQYF TGTGCCAGCAGCCCCCGCGGGGGGGGCCACGAGCAGTACTTC TRBJ2-7 . TRBD2 TRBV7-9
CASSGQGRFVNTEAFF TGTGCCAGCTCGGGACAGGGAAGGTTCGTGAACACTGAAGCTTTCTTT TRBJ1-1 once TRBD1 TRBV18
CASSLGTGWNEKLFF TGCGCCAGCAGCTTGGGGACAGGGTGGAACGAAAAACTGTTTTTT TRBJ1-4 . TRBD1 TRBV5-1
CASSLSGRNQPQHF TGTGCCAGCAGTTTATCGGGGAGGAATCAGCCCCAGCATTTT TRBJ1-5 . . TRBV27
CASSGSGMKSHEQFF TGTGCCAGCAGTGGGAGCGGCATGAAGTCCCATGAGCAGTTCTTC TRBJ2-1 . . TRBV6-1
CASSESGRGRTEAFF TGTGCCAGCAGTGAATCAGGCAGGGGTAGGACTGAAGCTTTCTTT TRBJ1-1 . . TRBV25-1
CASSPARDRKRNEQYF TGTGCCAGCAGCCCGGCGCGGGACAGAAAGAGGAACGAGCAGTACTTC TRBJ2-7 . . TRBV11-2
CASSQRWPVGHEQYF TGTGCCAGCAGCCAAAGATGGCCGGTGGGCCACGAGCAGTACTTC TRBJ2-7 . . TRBV14
CASSHGQSSVRANVLTF TGTGCCAGTAGTCATGGACAGTCCTCAGTAAGGGCCAACGTCCTGACTTTC TRBJ2-6 . . TRBV19
CASSFGGADTQYF TGTGCCAGCAGCTTTGGTGGGGCCGATACGCAGTATTTT TRBJ2-3 . . TRBV7-7
CASSGIGTTAGDQPQHF TGTGCCAGCAGTGGTATAGGCACCACGGCAGGGGATCAGCCCCAGCATTTT TRBJ1-5 . . TRBV6-1
CASEPRAGATDTQYF TGTGCCAGCGAACCGCGTGCGGGAGCCACAGATACGCAGTATTTT TRBJ2-3 few TRBD2 TRBV6-1
CASSRSRGLLSEAFF TGTGCCAGCAGTCGGTCCAGGGGTTTGTTGTCTGAAGCTTTCTTT TRBJ1-1 . . TRBV6-5
CASSYGRGGTYEQYF TGTGCCAGCAGTTATGGTCGTGGCGGAACCTACGAGCAGTACTTC TRBJ2-7 . . TRBV6-5
CASKGDRGSPLHF TGTGCCAGCAAGGGGGACAGGGGTTCACCCCTCCACTTT TRBJ1-6 . TRBD1 TRBV27
CASSLRQGPYNEQFF TGTGCCAGCAGTCTACGACAGGGTCCCTACAATGAGCAGTTCTTC TRBJ2-1 . TRBD1 TRBV6-5
CAWDDSSRTGELFF TGTGCCTGGGATGACAGTTCCCGCACCGGGGAGCTGTTTTTT TRBJ2-2 . . TRBV30
CASSQDKHTGIGLFF TGCGCCAGCAGCCAAGATAAGCACACAGGGATCGGTCTGTTTTTT TRBJ1-4 . . TRBV4-1